These T cell receptor beta chains were read from a single sample in a study of T cells in narcolepsy. Assay used: immunoSEQ multiplex PCR; TCRdb lists only in-frame clones, some missing. The data contain roughly 25,000 clones, more than 70% of them singletons. Sequencing was done on a sample of CD45RA- memory CD4+ T cells from PBMCs. The receptors were gathered from a human donor with narcolepsy. Both conserved end residues are part of each CDR3. A D gene is named only where the DNA matches it firmly. Rows may omit the clone size; those that give it use once, few, many or a size class.

>-|TRBJ2-7|-|TRBV27
TGTGCCAGCATAGCAAGGAGGGGGGACAGCGGAAGAGGGGGAAAATACGAGCAGTACTTC
CASIARRGDSGRGGKYEQYF
>-|TRBJ2-7|-|TRBV6-6
TGTGCCAGCAGTCTAGACAGCTACGAGCAGTACTTC
CASSLDSYEQYF
>-|TRBJ2-1|TRBD2|TRBV5-4
TGTGCCAGCAGCTTGGACGGCGGGGGATACAATGAGCAGTTCTTC
CASSLDGGGYNEQFF
>-|TRBJ2-7|-|TRBV28
TGTGCCAGCAGGCAAAGGGAGTACGAGCAGTACTTC
CASRQREYEQYF
>-|TRBJ2-5|TRBD2|TRBV7-8
TGTGCCAGCAGCCCCCGGACTAGCGGGAGTCGGCAAGAGACCCAGTACTTC
CASSPRTSGSRQETQYF
>-|TRBJ1-5|-|TRBV9
TGTGCCAGCAGCCGTGGATTGGGAGATTCTAGCAATCAGCCCCAGCATTTT
CASSRGLGDSSNQPQHF
>-|TRBJ2-7|TRBD2|TRBV11-2
TGTGCCAGCAGCTTGGGGACGACTAGCAGCTACGAGCAGTACTTC
CASSLGTTSSYEQYF
>few|TRBJ2-1|TRBD2|TRBV5-4
TGTGCCAGCAGCGCTACCGGGACTAGAAATTACAATGAGCAGTTCTTC
CASSATGTRNYNEQFF
>-|TRBJ2-7|-|TRBV21-1
TGTGCCAGCGGCGACAGGGGCACCCGTGCGGCCCACGAAGGGGAGTACGAGCAGTACTTC
CASGDRGTRAAHEGEYEQYF
>-|TRBJ2-3|-|TRBV6-4
TGTGCCAGCAGCTCCGCGGGGTCCCCAGATACGCAGTATTTT
CASSSAGSPDTQYF
>-|TRBJ2-1|-|TRBV30
TGTGCCTGGAATCACCCTCGGGATGAGCAGTTCTTC
CAWNHPRDEQFF
>-|TRBJ1-6|-|TRBV2
TGTGCCAGCAGTGAAGCGCATCAGGGAGGGAATTCACCCCTCCACTTT
CASSEAHQGGNSPLHF
>-|TRBJ1-2|TRBD1|TRBV28
TGTGCCAGCACCGCCGGGCCGACAGGGGGTGGCTACACCTTC
CASTAGPTGGGYTF
>-|TRBJ2-1|TRBD2|TRBV4-2
TGTGCCAGCAGCCAAGATTGGCGGGAGGAGCAGTTCTTC
CASSQDWREEQFF
>-|TRBJ1-2|TRBD1|TRBV27
TGTGCCAGCAGTTCCCGACAGGGGTTATTTATTGGCTACACCTTC
CASSSRQGLFIGYTF
>-|TRBJ2-7|-|TRBV20-1
TGCAGTGCTAACAAAGAGCAGTACTTC
CSANKEQYF
>-|TRBJ2-5|TRBD2|TRBV6-6
TGTGCCAGCACCCCAGGGGGAGCGGGAGGTAGGGAGACCCAGTACTTC
CASTPGGAGGRETQYF
>-|TRBJ2-1|TRBD2|TRBV5-1
TGCGCCAGCAGCTTGGGGACTAGCGGGAGATCTTTCTTC
CASSLGTSGRSFF
>-|TRBJ2-7|TRBD1|TRBV18
TGTGCCAGCTCATCAGGTGGACAGGGGGCTTTCTACGAGCAGTACTTC
CASSSGGQGAFYEQYF
>-|TRBJ1-5|-|TRBV15
TGTGCCACTCGGGGGATCGGGAGCAATCAGCCCCAGCATTTT
CATRGIGSNQPQHF
>-|TRBJ1-2|-|TRBV6-5
TGTGCCAGCAGACCGGGTAGAAACTATGGCTACACCTTC
CASRPGRNYGYTF
>-|TRBJ1-1|-|TRBV13
TGTGCCAGCAGCTTTGGACACGTGAACACTGAAGCTTTCTTT
CASSFGHVNTEAFF
>-|TRBJ1-1|-|TRBV19
TGTGCCAGTAGACTCTCCGGGAACACTGAAGCTTTCTTT
CASRLSGNTEAFF
>-|TRBJ2-7|TRBD2|TRBV7-9
TGTGCCAGCAGCCTTAGCGGGGTATACGAGCAGTACTTC
CASSLSGVYEQYF
>-|TRBJ2-7|TRBD2|TRBV5-1
TGCGCCAGCAGCTTAAGCGGGAGTTCCTACGAGCAGTACTTC
CASSLSGSSYEQYF
>-|TRBJ1-2|TRBD1|TRBV10-1
TGCGCCAGCAGTGAGTCTTTGGACAGGGGGCAAGAGAACTATGGCTACACCTTC
CASSESLDRGQENYGYTF
>-|TRBJ2-3|TRBD1|TRBV15
TGTGCCACCAGCAGAGATTTCCCGGGACAGCGCACAGATACGCAGTATTTT
CATSRDFPGQRTDTQYF
>-|TRBJ2-5|-|TRBV5-8
TGTGCCAGCAGCCGACGGGTAGAGACCCAGTACTTC
CASSRRVETQYF
>once|TRBJ1-1|-|TRBV4-1
TGCGCCAGCAGCCACGCCCAAGGGGACACTGAAGCTTTCTTT
CASSHAQGDTEAFF
>-|TRBJ2-1|TRBD2|TRBV5-5
TGTGCCAGCAGCTTCGGCCTAGCGGGAGGGAATGAGCAGTTCTTC
CASSFGLAGGNEQFF
>once|TRBJ1-1|-|TRBV19
TGTGCCAGTAGTCCTCTCGAAAGAGGGGGCACTGAAGCTTTCTTT
CASSPLERGGTEAFF
>-|TRBJ2-7|TRBD2|TRBV5-4
TGTGCCAGCAGCTATAGCGGGGGGGGCTACGAGCAGTACTTC
CASSYSGGGYEQYF
>-|TRBJ2-7|-|TRBV19
TGTGCCAGTAGTATAATGGGCGAATCGGTCTACGAGCAGTACTTC
CASSIMGESVYEQYF
>-|TRBJ2-7|TRBD2|TRBV5-1
TGCGCCAGCAGCTACCGACTAGCGGGGGCCAGCGAGCAGTACTTC
CASSYRLAGASEQYF
>-|TRBJ2-3|-|TRBV28
TGTGCCAGCAGTTTGTCTATAGCAGATACGCAGTATTTT
CASSLSIADTQYF
>once|TRBJ1-4|-|TRBV7-9
TGTGCCAGCAGCTTTGGAGGGCCCGGGAATGAAAAACTGTTTTTT
CASSFGGPGNEKLFF